A single sample is the source of the 22 T cell receptor beta chains below, sequenced in a study of blood T cell repertoires in COVID-19. The table came from immunoSEQ multiplex PCR; TCRdb's copy has only in-frame clones and leaves some out. Among approximately 290,000 clones, 75% to 90% were seen once, and the ten largest hold 3.5% to 4.5%. Sequencing was done on a sample of PBMCs or T cells enriched from blood (not recorded which). Receptors originate from a woman aged 25 to 39 who had recovered from COVID-19.

This chain links TRBV10-2 with TRBJ1-3; 8 bases line up with TRBD1. V was pared by 8 bases and J by 0 bases, with 6 bases of the junction left unmatched. CDR3 length equals 15 residues. The germline gives CDR1 WSHSY, CDR2 SAAADI. The CDR3 loop is CASGRGLGSGNTIYF. As DNA, the CDR3 is TGCGCCAGCGGCAGGGGGCTTGGCTCTGGAAACACCATATATTTT.

This chain uses TRBV2 with TRBJ2-2; no reliable D call. The CDR3 is made up of 15 amino acids. V lost 7 bases, J lost 7 bases, and 19 bases lay in between. Germline CDR1 SNHLY, CDR2 FYNNEI. The CDR3 DNA follows: TGTGCCAGCAACGGCCCTTACGCCAGGATCGGGGAGCTGTTTTTT. It yields the protein CASNGPYARIGELFF. Full variable domain (rest looked up from reference TRBV2 and TRBJ2-2): EPEVTQTPSHQVTQMGQEVILRCVPISNHLYFYWYRQILGQKVEFLVSFYNNEISEKSEIFDDQFSVERPDGSNFTLKIRSTKLEDSAMYFCASNGPYARIGELFFGEGSRLTVL.

Only a few counts were recorded for this clone. The rearrangement uses TRBV4-1 and TRBJ2-1; tentatively, D is TRBD1 (5 bases). CDR1 MGHRA and CDR2 YSYEKL come from the germline V gene. The germline V and J ends were trimmed by 0 bases and 8 bases, with 14 bases remaining between them. The CDR3 has 15 residues. In nucleotides, the CDR3 is TGCGCCAGCAGCCAAGAGAACCGCCCCAGGGATGAGCAGTTCTTC. Its translation: CASSQENRPRDEQFF.

In DNA, the CDR3 is TGTGCCAGCAGCTCTAGCTCTTGGGAGACCCAGTACTTC. Amino acid sequence: CASSSSSWETQYF. This chain uses TRBV7-9 with TRBJ2-5; D is perhaps TRBD2 (5 bases). Germline assignment: CDR1 SEHNR and CDR2 FQNEAQ (reference sequence). The length of the CDR3 is 13 residues. V lost 4 bases and J 5 bases, leaving 11 bases between the germline ends.

V gene TRBV5-6 combines with J gene TRBJ1-2; maybe TRBD1 (5 bases). The V gene lost 2 bases and the J gene lost 7 bases, with 21 bases spanning the gap. The CDR3 sequence is 16 residues long. The V gene's germline CDR1 is SGHDT and CDR2 YYEEEE. Written as DNA, the CDR3 is TGTGCCAGCAGCTTTCTCCCATCGGGGGAAGGGGCTGGCTACACCTTC. Protein product: CASSFLPSGEGAGYTF.

This sequence joins TRBV28 and TRBJ2-2, with D tentatively TRBD2 (6 bases). Germline V gene lookup returns CDR1 MDHEN and CDR2 SYDVKM. Between the trimmed V and J ends, which lost 8 bases and 2 bases, there was a span of 9 bases. The CDR3 is made up of 13 amino acids. In DNA, the CDR3 is TGTGCCAGCGGGACTGCAAACACCGGGGAGCTGTTTTTT. This encodes CASGTANTGELFF.

The V call is TRBV5-8, the J call TRBJ2-1, with 9 bases identical to TRBD2. V lost 0 bases and J lost 3; bases outside the gene matches: 16. The CDR3 extends over 20 amino acids. In germline, CDR1 is SGHTS, CDR2 YDEGEE. The CDR3 loop reads CASSLGVPRAAGGNYNEQFF. CDR3 nucleotide sequence: TGTGCCAGCAGCTTGGGAGTACCCCGGGCAGCGGGGGGTAACTACAATGAGCAGTTCTTC.

The V and J genes are TRBV19 and TRBJ1-2, with 7 nucleotides matching TRBD1. The germline V gene encodes CDR1 LNHDA and CDR2 SQIVND (reference sequence). This CDR3 spans 16 amino acids. Trimming removed 5 bases from V and 3 bases from J; junction bases left unmatched: 12. The CDR3 here is CASSDRAPLEDYGYTF. Written as DNA, the CDR3 is TGTGCCAGTAGTGACAGGGCCCCCCTGGAGGACTATGGCTACACCTTC.

This chain connects TRBV30 to TRBJ1-1; no firm D call. Trimming stripped 4 bases from V and 1 base from J, with 16 bases between. The germline gives CDR1 GTSNPN, CDR2 SVGIG (reference sequence). The CDR3 length is 15 residues. The CDR3 region has the DNA TGTGCCTGGATCCGGGATACAGTCACGAACACTGAAGCTTTCTTT. Its translation is CAWIRDTVTNTEAFF.

The gene calls are TRBV7-6 and TRBJ2-2; D gene ambiguous. The CDR3 loop spans 14 amino acids. CDR1 SGHVS and CDR2 FNYEAQ come from the germline V gene. V lost 2 bases, J lost 1 base, and 5 bases lay in between. This chain's CDR3 is CASSLSQNTGELFF. DNA of the CDR3: TGTGCCAGCAGCTTAAGCCAGAACACCGGGGAGCTGTTTTTT. Drawing the rest from reference TRBV7-6 and TRBJ2-2, the complete variable domain is GAGVSQSPRYKVTKRGQDVALRCDPISGHVSLYWYRQALGQGPEFLTYFNYEAQQDKSGLPNDRFSAERPEGSISTLTIQRTEQRDSAMYRCASSLSQNTGELFFGEGSRLTVL.

This chain joins TRBV11-3 and TRBJ1-1; 12 bases match TRBD1. The CDR3 covers 15 residues. V lost 5 bases and J lost 5; bases outside the gene matches: 6. Germline lookup yields CDR1 SGHNT and CDR2 YENEEA. The DNA of the CDR3 is TGTGCCAGCAGCCCGGGACAGGGGGCTCCGACTGAAGCTTTCTTT. Amino acid sequence: CASSPGQGAPTEAFF.

The rearrangement links TRBV28 to TRBJ1-4, with a possible D match to TRBD1 (6 bases). Looked up from germline, CDR1 is MDHEN and CDR2 is SYDVKM. Trimming shortened V by 4 bases and J by 0 bases, and 9 bases separated the two germline ends. This CDR3 spans 15 amino acids. For the CDR3, the DNA is TGTGCCAGCAGTTCCTCAGGGGCAACTAATGAAAAACTGTTTTTT. This codes for CASSSSGATNEKLFF.

This chain uses TRBV28 with TRBJ1-1, with D tentatively TRBD1 (5 bases). Trimming left V 6 bases short and J 7 bases short, with 21 bases between. This CDR3 has 15 amino acids. CDR1 MDHEN and CDR2 SYDVKM come from the germline V gene. The CDR3 sequence is CASSRRGKPGVEAFF. CDR3 nucleotide sequence: TGTGCCAGCAGCCGACGGGGGAAACCTGGGGTTGAAGCTTTCTTT. The entire variable domain, with the rest obtained from reference TRBV28 and TRBJ1-1, is as follows: DVKVTQSSRYLVKRTGEKVFLECVQDMDHENMFWYRQDPGLGLRLIYFSYDVKMKEKGDIPEGYSVSREKKERFSLILESASTNQTSMYLCASSRRGKPGVEAFFGQGTRLTVV.

The V and J genes are TRBV7-9 and TRBJ2-2, with a possible D match to TRBD2 (6 bases). The CDR3 totals 14 residues. Trimming removed 5 bases from V and 3 bases from J, with 10 bases in between. Germline-derived CDR1 and CDR2 are SEHNR and FQNEAQ (reference sequence). CDR3 amino acids: CASSRGTDTGELFF. In DNA, the CDR3 is TGTGCCAGCAGCCGGGGGACGGACACCGGGGAGCTGTTTTTT.

The V call is TRBV9, the J call TRBJ2-1, with a weak D call TRBD2 (5 bases). The V and J ends lost 4 bases and 3 bases respectively, with 17 bases between them. The CDR3 runs to 16 residues. Germline loops: CDR1 SGDLS, CDR2 YYNGEE. The CDR3 is CASSYIPGGSYNEQFF. Here the CDR3 DNA reads TGTGCCAGCAGCTACATCCCAGGTGGGAGCTACAATGAGCAGTTCTTC.

The chain joins TRBV5-5 to TRBJ1-1; 9 bases agree with TRBD1. Looked up from germline, CDR1 is SGHKS and CDR2 is YYEKEE (reference sequence). J lost 1 base, V lost 4 bases, and 5 bases had no gene match. The CDR3 is made up of 15 amino acids. The CDR3 region is CASSIIQGANTEAFF. The CDR3 bases are TGTGCCAGCAGCATAATACAGGGGGCGAACACTGAAGCTTTCTTT. Based on the CDR3 plus reference TRBV5-5 and TRBJ1-1, the full variable domain is DAGVTQSPTHLIKTRGQQVTLRCSPISGHKSVSWYQQVLGQGPQFIFQYYEKEERGRGNFPDRFSARQFPNYSSELNVNALLLGDSALYLCASSIIQGANTEAFFGQGTRLTVV.

The rearrangement uses TRBV5-4 and TRBJ1-2; a possible D gene is TRBD1 (5 bases). This CDR3 comprises 14 residues. The germline gives CDR1 SGHNT, CDR2 YYREEE (reference sequence). V lost 4 bases to trimming and J lost 6 bases, with 16 bases between them. As DNA, the CDR3 is TGTGCCAGCAGCGAGCAGGGCCCCAGGAATGGCTACACCTTC. Translation gives CASSEQGPRNGYTF. The whole variable domain, remainder taken from reference TRBV5-4 and TRBJ1-2, is ETGVTQSPTHLIKTRGQQVTLRCSSQSGHNTVSWYQQALGQGPQFIFQYYREEENGRGNFPPRFSGLQFPNYSSELNVNALELDDSALYLCASSEQGPRNGYTFGSGTRLTVV.

The chain carries TRBV30 and TRBJ1-1; no reliable D call. Germline CDR1 reads GTSNPN; CDR2 reads SVGIG (reference sequence). The CDR3 totals 12 residues. Trimming removed 3 bases at V and 3 bases at J, with 8 bases between. CDR3: CAWSPRDTEAFF. The DNA for the CDR3 is TGTGCCTGGAGCCCCCGGGACACTGAAGCTTTCTTT.

With regard to this clone: The sample holds other DNA sequences that translate to the same CDR3. The V call is TRBV30, the J call TRBJ2-7; 10 nucleotides agree with TRBD1. Germline V gene lookup returns CDR1 GTSNPN and CDR2 SVGIG (reference sequence). With V trimmed by 5 bases and J by 2 bases, 6 bases remained unmatched. This CDR3 is built from 14 residues. CDR3 loop: CAWSTGTGAYEQYF. The CDR3 DNA is TGTGCCTGGTCAACCGGGACAGGGGCCTACGAGCAGTACTTC.

The chain is built from TRBV5-1 and TRBJ1-2; TRBD1 matches 7 bases. The germline gives CDR1 SGHRS, CDR2 YFSETQ. The CDR3 runs 15 residues. V trimming: 2 bases; J trimming: 5 bases; junction bases outside the gene matches: 9. The CDR3 loop is CASSFYRGWGYGYTF. For the CDR3, the DNA is TGCGCCAGCAGCTTCTACAGGGGCTGGGGGTATGGCTACACCTTC.

This clone has more than one count but fewer than ten. The V call is TRBV6-1, the J call TRBJ2-7; a weak D match, TRBD1 (6 bases). The germline gives CDR1 MNHNS, CDR2 SASEGT. Trimming left V 1 base short and J 2 bases short, with 6 bases between. CDR3 length equals 13 residues. In DNA form, the CDR3 reads TGTGCCAGCAGTGAAGGGGGGCCCTACGAGCAGTACTTC. Translated, it gives CASSEGGPYEQYF.

The gene calls are TRBV20-1 and TRBJ2-1; no firm D call. Trimming stripped 6 bases from V and 8 bases from J, with 11 bases between. Germline CDR1 and CDR2: DFQATT and SNEGSKA (reference sequence). The CDR3 totals 11 residues. The CDR3 region is CSAPPSDEQFF. CDR3 nucleotides: TGCAGTGCCCCACCCAGCGATGAGCAGTTCTTC.